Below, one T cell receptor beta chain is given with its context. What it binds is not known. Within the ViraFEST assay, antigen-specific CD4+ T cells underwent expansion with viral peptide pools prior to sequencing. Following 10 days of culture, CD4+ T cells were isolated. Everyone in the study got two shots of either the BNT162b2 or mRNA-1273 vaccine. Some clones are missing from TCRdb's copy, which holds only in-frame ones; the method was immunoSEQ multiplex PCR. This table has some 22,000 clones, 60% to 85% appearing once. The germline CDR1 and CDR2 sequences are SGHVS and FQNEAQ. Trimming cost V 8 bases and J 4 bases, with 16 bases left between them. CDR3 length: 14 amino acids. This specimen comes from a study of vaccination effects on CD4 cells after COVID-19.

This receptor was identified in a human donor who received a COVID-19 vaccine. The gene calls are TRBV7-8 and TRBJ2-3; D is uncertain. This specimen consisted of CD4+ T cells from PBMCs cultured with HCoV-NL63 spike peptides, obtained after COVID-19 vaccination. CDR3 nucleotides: TGTGCCAGCTTTTCCCGCGGTGGGGCAGATACGCAGTATTTT. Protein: CASFSRGGADTQYF.